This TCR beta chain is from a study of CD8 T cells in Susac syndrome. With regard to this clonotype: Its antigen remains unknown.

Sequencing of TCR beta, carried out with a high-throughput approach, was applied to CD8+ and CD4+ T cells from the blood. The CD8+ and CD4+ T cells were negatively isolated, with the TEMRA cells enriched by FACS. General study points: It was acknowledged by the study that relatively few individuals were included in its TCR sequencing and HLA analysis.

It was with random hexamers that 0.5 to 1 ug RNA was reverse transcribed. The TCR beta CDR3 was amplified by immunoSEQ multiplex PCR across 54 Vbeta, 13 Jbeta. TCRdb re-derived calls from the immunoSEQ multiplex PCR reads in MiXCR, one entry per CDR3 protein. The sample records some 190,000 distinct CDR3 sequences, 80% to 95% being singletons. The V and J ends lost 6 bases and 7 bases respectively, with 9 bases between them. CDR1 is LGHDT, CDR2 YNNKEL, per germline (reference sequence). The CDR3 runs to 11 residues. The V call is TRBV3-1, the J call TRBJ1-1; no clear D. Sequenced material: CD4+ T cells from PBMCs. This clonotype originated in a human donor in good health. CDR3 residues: CASSLKGEAFF. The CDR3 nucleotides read TGTGCCAGCAGTCTCAAGGGTGAAGCTTTCTTT.